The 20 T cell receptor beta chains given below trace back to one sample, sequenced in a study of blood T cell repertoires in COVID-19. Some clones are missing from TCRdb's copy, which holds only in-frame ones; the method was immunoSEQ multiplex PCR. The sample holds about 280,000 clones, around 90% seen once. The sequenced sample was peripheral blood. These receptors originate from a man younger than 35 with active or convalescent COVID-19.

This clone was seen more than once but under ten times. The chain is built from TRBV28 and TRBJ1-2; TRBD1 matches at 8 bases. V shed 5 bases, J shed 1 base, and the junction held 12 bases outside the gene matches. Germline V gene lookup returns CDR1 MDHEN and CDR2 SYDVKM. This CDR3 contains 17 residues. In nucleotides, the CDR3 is TGTGCCAGCAGTCACACCGGACAGGGTTTGAATAACTATGGCTACACCTTC. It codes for CASSHTGQGLNNYGYTF.

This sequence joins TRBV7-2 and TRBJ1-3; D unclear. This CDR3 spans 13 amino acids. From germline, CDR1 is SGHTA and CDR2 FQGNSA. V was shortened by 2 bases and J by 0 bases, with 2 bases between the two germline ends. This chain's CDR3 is CASSLYSGNTIYF. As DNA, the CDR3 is TGTGCCAGCAGCTTATACTCTGGAAACACCATATATTTT.

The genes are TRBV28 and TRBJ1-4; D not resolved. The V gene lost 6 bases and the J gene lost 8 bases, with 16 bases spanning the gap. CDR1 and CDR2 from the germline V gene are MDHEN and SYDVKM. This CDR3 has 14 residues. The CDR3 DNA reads TGTGCCAGCAGAACACCGGGAACAAGGGAAAAACTGTTTTTT. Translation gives CASRTPGTREKLFF.

In DNA form, the CDR3 reads TGCGCCAGCAGCCAACCTACAGGGCTTCGGAGCTATGGCTACACCTTC. It is translated as CASSQPTGLRSYGYTF. The chain joins TRBV4-1 to TRBJ1-2, with D tentatively TRBD1 (6 bases). The CDR3 contains 16 residues. The V gene's germline CDR1 is MGHRA and CDR2 YSYEKL. The V end was cut by 2 bases, the J end by 4 bases, with 17 bases between.

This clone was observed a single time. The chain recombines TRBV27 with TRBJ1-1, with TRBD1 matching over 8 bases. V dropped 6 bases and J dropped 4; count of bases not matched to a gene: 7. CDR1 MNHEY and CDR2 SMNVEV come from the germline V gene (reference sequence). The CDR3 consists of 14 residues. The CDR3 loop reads CASSQDRARTEAFF. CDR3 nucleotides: TGTGCCAGCAGCCAGGACAGGGCGCGCACTGAAGCTTTCTTT.

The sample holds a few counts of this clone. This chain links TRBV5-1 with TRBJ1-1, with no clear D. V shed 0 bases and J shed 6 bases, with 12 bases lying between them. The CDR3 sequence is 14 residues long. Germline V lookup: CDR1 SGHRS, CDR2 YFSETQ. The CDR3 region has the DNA TGCGCCAGCAGCTTGGACACGGGAAGCTCTGAAGCTTTCTTT. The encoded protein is CASSLDTGSSEAFF.

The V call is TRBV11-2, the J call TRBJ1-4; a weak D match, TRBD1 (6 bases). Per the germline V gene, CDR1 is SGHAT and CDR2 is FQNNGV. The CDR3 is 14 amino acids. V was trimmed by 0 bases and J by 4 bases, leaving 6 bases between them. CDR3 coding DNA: TGTGCCAGCAGCTTAGACAGGGGTAATGAAAAACTGTTTTTT. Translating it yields CASSLDRGNEKLFF.

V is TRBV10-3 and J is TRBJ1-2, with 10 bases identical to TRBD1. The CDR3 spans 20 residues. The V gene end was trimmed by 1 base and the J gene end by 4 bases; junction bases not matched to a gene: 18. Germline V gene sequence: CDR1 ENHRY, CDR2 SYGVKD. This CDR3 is CAISEFFFSGDRGSAYGYTF. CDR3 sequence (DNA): TGTGCCATCAGTGAGTTTTTCTTTTCGGGGGACAGGGGCTCGGCCTATGGCTACACCTTC.

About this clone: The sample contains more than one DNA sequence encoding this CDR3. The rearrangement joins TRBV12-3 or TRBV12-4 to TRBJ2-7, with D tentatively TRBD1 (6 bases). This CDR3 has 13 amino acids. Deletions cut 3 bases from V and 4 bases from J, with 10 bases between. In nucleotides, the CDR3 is TGTGCCAGCAGTTTTAACAGGGCTTACGAGCAGTACTTC. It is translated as CASSFNRAYEQYF.

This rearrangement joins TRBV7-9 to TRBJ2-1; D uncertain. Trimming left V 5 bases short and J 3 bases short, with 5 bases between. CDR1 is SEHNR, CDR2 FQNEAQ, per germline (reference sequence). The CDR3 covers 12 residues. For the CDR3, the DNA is TGTGCCAGCAGCCCCGGCTACAATGAGCAGTTCTTC. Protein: CASSPGYNEQFF. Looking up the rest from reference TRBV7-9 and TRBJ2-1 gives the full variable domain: DTGVSQNPRHKITKRGQNVTFRCDPISEHNRLYWYRQTLGQGPEFLTYFQNEAQLEKSRLLSDRFSAERPKGSFSTLEIQRTEQGDSAMYLCASSPGYNEQFFGPGTRLTVL.

The CDR3 protein is CASSLGQGSSDTQYF. The CDR3 DNA reads TGCGCCAGCAGCTTGGGACAGGGGAGTTCAGATACGCAGTATTTT. The chain has TRBV5-1 and TRBJ2-3; 8 bases match TRBD1. Germline V CDR1 and CDR2: SGHRS, YFSETQ. J lost 4 bases, V lost 0 bases, and 4 bases had no gene match. The CDR3 sequence is 15 residues long.

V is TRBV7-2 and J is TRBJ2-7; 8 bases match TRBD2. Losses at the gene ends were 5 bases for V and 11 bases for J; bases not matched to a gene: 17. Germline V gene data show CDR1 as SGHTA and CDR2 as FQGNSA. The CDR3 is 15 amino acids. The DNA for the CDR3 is TGTGCCAGCAGCCTCCCCGATAGCGGGGATGCTCAGGAGTACTTC. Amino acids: CASSLPDSGDAQEYF.

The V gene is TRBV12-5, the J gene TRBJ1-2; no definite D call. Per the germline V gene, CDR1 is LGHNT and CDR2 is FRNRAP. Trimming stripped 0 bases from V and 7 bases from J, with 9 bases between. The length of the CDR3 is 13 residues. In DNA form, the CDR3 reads TGTGCTAGTGGTTTGGTGTTGGACTCTGGCTACACCTTC. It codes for CASGLVLDSGYTF.

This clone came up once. CDR3 nucleotide sequence: TGTGCCAGCAGCAGGGACAGGGCCCAAGAGACCCAGTACTTC. Protein: CASSRDRAQETQYF. The chain joins TRBV4-2 to TRBJ2-5; 9 bases agree with TRBD1. The junction had 2 bases not matched to a gene; V was cut back by 5 bases and J by 1 base. Germline CDR1 reads LGHNA; CDR2 reads YNFKEQ. The CDR3 runs to 14 residues.

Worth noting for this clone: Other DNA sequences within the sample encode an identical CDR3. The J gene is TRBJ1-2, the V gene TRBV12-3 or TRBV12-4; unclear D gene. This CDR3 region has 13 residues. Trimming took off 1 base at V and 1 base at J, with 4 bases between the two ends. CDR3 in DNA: TGTGCCAGCAGTTTAGACAGTAACTATGGCTACACCTTC. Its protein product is CASSLDSNYGYTF.

CDR3 nucleotide sequence: TGTGCCAGCTCACCGATCAACGAGGGTAACACTGAAGCTTTCTTT. Its protein is CASSPINEGNTEAFF. The genes are TRBV18 and TRBJ1-1, with unresolved D. CDR1 is KGHSH and CDR2 is LQKENI in the germline V gene. Trimming removed 3 bases at V and 2 bases at J, with 13 bases between. CDR3 length: 15 amino acids.

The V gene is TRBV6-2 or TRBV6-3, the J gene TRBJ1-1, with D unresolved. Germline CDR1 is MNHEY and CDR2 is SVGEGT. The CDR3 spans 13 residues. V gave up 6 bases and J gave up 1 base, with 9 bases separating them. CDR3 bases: TGTGCCAGCAGCTTGAATAGGAACACTGAAGCTTTCTTT. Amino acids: CASSLNRNTEAFF.

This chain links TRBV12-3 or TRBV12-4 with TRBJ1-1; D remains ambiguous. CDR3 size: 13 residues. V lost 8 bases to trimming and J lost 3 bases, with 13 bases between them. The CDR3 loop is CASGLGRDTEAFF. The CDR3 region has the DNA TGTGCCAGCGGCCTTGGGAGAGACACTGAAGCTTTCTTT.

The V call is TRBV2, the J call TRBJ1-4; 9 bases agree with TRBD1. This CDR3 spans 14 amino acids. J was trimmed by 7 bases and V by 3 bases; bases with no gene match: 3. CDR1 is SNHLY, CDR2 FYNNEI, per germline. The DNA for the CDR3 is TGTGCCAGCAGTGAGGGACAGGGTACTGAAAAACTGTTTTTT. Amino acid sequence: CASSEGQGTEKLFF.

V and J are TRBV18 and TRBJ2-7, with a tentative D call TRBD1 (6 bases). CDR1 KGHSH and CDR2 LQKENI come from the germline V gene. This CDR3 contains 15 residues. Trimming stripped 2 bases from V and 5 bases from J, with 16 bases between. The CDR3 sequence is CASSPNSRGIDEQYF. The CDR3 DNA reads TGTGCCAGCTCACCAAACTCCAGGGGTATAGACGAGCAGTACTTC. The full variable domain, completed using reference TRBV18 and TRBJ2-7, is NAGVMQNPRHLVRRRGQEARLRCSPMKGHSHVYWYRQLPEEGLKFMVYLQKENIIDESGMPKERFSAEFPKEGPSILRIQQVVRGDSAAYFCASSPNSRGIDEQYFGPGTRLTVT.